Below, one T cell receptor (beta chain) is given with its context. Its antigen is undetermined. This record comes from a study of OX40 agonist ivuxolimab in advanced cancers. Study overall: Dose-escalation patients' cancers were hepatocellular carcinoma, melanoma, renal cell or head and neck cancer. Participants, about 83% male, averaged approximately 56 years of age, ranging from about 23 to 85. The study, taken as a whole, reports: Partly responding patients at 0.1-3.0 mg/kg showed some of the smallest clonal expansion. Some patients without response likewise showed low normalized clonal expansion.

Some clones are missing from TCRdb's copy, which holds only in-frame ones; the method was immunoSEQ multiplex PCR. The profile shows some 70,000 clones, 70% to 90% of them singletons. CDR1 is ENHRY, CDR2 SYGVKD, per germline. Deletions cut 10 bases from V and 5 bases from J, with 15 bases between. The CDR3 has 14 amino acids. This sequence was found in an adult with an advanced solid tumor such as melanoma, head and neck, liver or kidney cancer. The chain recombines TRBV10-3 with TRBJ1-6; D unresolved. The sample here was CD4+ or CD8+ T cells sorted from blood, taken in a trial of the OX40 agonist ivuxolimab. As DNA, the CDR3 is TGTGCCACCTCCTTTTCGGGCAATAATTCACCCCTCCACTTT. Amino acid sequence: CATSFSGNNSPLHF.